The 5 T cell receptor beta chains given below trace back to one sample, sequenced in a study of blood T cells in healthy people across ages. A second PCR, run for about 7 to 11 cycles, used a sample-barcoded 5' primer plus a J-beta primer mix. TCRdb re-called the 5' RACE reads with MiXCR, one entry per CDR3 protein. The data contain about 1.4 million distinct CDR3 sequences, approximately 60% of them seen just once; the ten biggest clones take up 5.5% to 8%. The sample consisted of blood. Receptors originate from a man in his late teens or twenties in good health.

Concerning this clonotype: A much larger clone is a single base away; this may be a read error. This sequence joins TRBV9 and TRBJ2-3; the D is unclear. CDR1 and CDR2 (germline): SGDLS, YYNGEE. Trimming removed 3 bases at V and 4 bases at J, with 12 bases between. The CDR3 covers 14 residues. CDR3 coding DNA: TGTGCCAGCAGCGCTCGCCGCAGTCCAGATACGCAGTATTTT. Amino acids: CASSARRSPDTQYF.

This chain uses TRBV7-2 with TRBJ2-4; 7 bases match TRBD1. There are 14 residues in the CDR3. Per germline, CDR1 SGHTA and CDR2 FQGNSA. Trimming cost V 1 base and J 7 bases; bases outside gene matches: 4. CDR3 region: CASSLVGTDNIQYF. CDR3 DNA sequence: TGTGCCAGCAGCTTAGTCGGGACAGATAACATTCAGTACTTC.

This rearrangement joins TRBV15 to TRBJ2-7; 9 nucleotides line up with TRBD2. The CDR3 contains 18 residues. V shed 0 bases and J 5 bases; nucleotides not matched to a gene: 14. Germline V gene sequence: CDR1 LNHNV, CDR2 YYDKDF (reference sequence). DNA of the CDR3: TGTGCCACCAGCAGAGAACTCCTGCTAGCGGGGTCTAGGGACGAGCAGTACTTC. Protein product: CATSRELLLAGSRDEQYF.

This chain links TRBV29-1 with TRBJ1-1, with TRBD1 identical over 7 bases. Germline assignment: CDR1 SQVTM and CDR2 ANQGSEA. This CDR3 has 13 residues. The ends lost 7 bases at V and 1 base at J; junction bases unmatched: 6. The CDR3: CSAETGQNTEAFF. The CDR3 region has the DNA TGCAGCGCCGAGACAGGGCAGAACACTGAAGCTTTCTTT.

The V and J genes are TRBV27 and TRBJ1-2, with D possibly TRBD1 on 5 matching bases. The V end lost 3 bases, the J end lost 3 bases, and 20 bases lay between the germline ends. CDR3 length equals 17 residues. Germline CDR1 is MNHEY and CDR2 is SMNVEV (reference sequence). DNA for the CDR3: TGTGCCAGCAGTTTCAGGGCTATTCAAAATTGGGACTATGGCTACACCTTC. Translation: CASSFRAIQNWDYGYTF.